The rows below give T cell receptor beta chains drawn from one sample of a study of blood T cell repertoires in COVID-19. Only in-frame clones appear in the TCRdb table, and some are missing; sequencing was by immunoSEQ multiplex PCR. The sample yields approximately 230,000 clones, 65% to 90% seen once. The sample taken for sequencing was PBMCs or T cells enriched from blood (not recorded which). These receptors came from a man aged 40-55 years who had recovered from COVID-19. CDR3s include the opening cysteine and the closing phenylalanine or tryptophan. D genes are given only for firm matches. Rows give clone size only sometimes, using once, few, many, or a class for an expanded clone.

J gene	D gene	V gene	clone size	CDR3 DNA	CDR3 protein
TRBJ1-4	.	TRBV4-3	once	TGCGCCAGCAGCCAAATTAGAGGGTTAAATGAAAAACTGTTTTTT	CASSQIRGLNEKLFF
TRBJ2-7	.	TRBV30	.	TGTGCCTGGGCCCAGGAGGGCCGGGGGTACTTC	CAWAQEGRGYF
TRBJ2-1	TRBD1	TRBV11-3	.	TGTGCCAGCAGCTCAAAAGGGCGCAGGGGGACGAATGAGCAGTTCTTC	CASSSKGRRGTNEQFF
TRBJ2-2	TRBD2	TRBV10-3	.	TGTGCCATCAGTTCGGGGGGGCTAGACACCGGGGAGCTGTTTTTT	CAISSGGLDTGELFF
TRBJ2-1	.	TRBV10-3	.	TGTGCCACCGCAGGGGGCCGGGAGGCCCATGAGCAGTTCTTC	CATAGGREAHEQFF
TRBJ1-6	.	TRBV2	.	TGTGCCAGCATGATTGGGGGAGGCTCTCCCCTCCACTTT	CASMIGGGSPLHF
TRBJ2-3	TRBD2	TRBV5-1	.	TGCGCCAGCAGCAAGGGACTAGCGGGAGTTGGGGATACGCAGTATTTT	CASSKGLAGVGDTQYF
TRBJ2-7	.	TRBV6-4	once	TGTGCCAGCACGACAGAGACCTACGAGCAGTACTTC	CASTTETYEQYF
TRBJ2-1	TRBD2	TRBV19	.	TGTGCCAGTAGTAGGGGACTAGGGGGGGTCACCTACAATGAGCAGTTCTTC	CASSRGLGGVTYNEQFF
TRBJ1-1	.	TRBV28	.	TGTGCCAGCAGTCCTCATACGACATGGATCACTGAAGCTTTCTTT	CASSPHTTWITEAFF
TRBJ1-1	.	TRBV7-8	.	TGTGCCAGCAGCCTACCAGGGAACACTGAAGCTTTCTTT	CASSLPGNTEAFF
TRBJ2-6	TRBD1	TRBV6-5	.	TGTGCCAGCAGTTTTACAGGGGGTGGGGCCAACGTCCTGACTTTC	CASSFTGGGANVLTF
TRBJ2-7	.	TRBV7-9	.	TGTGCCAGCAACAGAGTCCGGGAGCCGAGGGGCGAGCAGTACTTC	CASNRVREPRGEQYF
TRBJ2-1	TRBD1	TRBV28	.	TGTGCCAGCAGTTGGGGACAGGCGCAGTTCTTC	CASSWGQAQFF
TRBJ2-7	.	TRBV4-1	.	TGCGCCAGCAGCCAAGATTGGGCAAAACTCTCCTACGAGCAGTACTTC	CASSQDWAKLSYEQYF
TRBJ2-2	TRBD1	TRBV5-1	many	TGCGCCAGCAGCTCCGGGACAGCGAACACCGGGGAGCTGTTTTTT	CASSSGTANTGELFF
TRBJ2-1	TRBD1	TRBV2	many	TGTGCCAGCACCCGGGACAGGGGCCCCTACAATGAGCAGTTCTTC	CASTRDRGPYNEQFF
TRBJ1-4	.	TRBV7-8	.	TGTGCCAGCAGCTTAGTATTGGCAGGGAATGAAAAACTGTTTTTT	CASSLVLAGNEKLFF
TRBJ1-1	TRBD1	TRBV18	.	TGTGCCAGCTCCCGTTTCTCCGGGACAGGGGGCTGGGCGCCGGCGAACACTGAAGCTTTCTTT	CASSRFSGTGGWAPANTEAFF
TRBJ2-5	TRBD2	TRBV9	.	TGTGCCAGCAGCCTATCTAGCGGGGGGGCCGGAGAGACCCAGTACTTC	CASSLSSGGAGETQYF
TRBJ1-3	.	TRBV5-1	.	TGCGCCAGCAGCGCCGGCCGAGGCTCTGGAAACACCATATATTTT	CASSAGRGSGNTIYF
TRBJ2-7	.	TRBV6-5	.	TGTGCCAGCAGTTCAGGGGCCTCCCACGAGCAGTACTTC	CASSSGASHEQYF
TRBJ1-5	TRBD1	TRBV2	.	TGTGCCAGCAGCGGTACAGGGGTCCCTTATAGCAATCAGCCCCAGCATTTT	CASSGTGVPYSNQPQHF
TRBJ1-2	TRBD1	TRBV7-9	.	TGTGCCAGCAGCTTCCGGGCGGACAGGGATAACTATGGCTACACCTTC	CASSFRADRDNYGYTF
TRBJ2-6	.	TRBV7-9	.	TGTGCCAGCAGCTTAGTTGGGAGTCAATCCAACGTCCTGACTTTC	CASSLVGSQSNVLTF
TRBJ1-1	.	TRBV18	.	TGTGCCAGCTCAAGCCTTACAGGGAACACTGAAGCTTTCTTT	CASSSLTGNTEAFF
TRBJ2-2	.	TRBV11-3	.	TGTGCCAGCAGCCATTACTCAGGGGAGTTAAGCACCGGGGAGCTGTTTTTT	CASSHYSGELSTGELFF
TRBJ2-1	TRBD2	TRBV7-6	.	TGTGCCAGCAGCCGATTAGCGGGAGTCCCCAATGAGCAGTTCTTC	CASSRLAGVPNEQFF
TRBJ2-7	TRBD2	TRBV28	.	TGTGCCAGCAGTTCCCCCTTGCGGGAGCGTCTCTTACCCTACGAGCAGTACTTC	CASSSPLRERLLPYEQYF
TRBJ1-6	.	TRBV18	few	TGTGCCAGCTCACCCGACGGGTCCAATTCACCCCTCCACTTT	CASSPDGSNSPLHF
TRBJ1-6	TRBD1	TRBV2	.	TGTGCCAGCAGTACTCAAAACCTGACAGGGGAAATAAATTCACCCCTCCACTTT	CASSTQNLTGEINSPLHF
TRBJ2-1	.	TRBV29-1	.	TGCAGCGTGAAGTTCCAGGGTCTCAATGAGCAGTTCTTC	CSVKFQGLNEQFF
TRBJ2-3	TRBD1	TRBV11-3	.	TGTGCCAGCAGCTTAGGGGACAGGGCGGGCACAGATACGCAGTATTTT	CASSLGDRAGTDTQYF
TRBJ2-7	TRBD2	TRBV6-5	many	TGTGCCAGCAGTCACAGGACTAGAGACGAGCAGTACTTC	CASSHRTRDEQYF
TRBJ1-2	TRBD1	TRBV30	.	TGTGCCTGGAGTACAAGGGGGCAGGGGGCTGTTCGAAGCTATGGCTACACCTTC	CAWSTRGQGAVRSYGYTF
TRBJ2-1	TRBD2	TRBV7-2	once	TGTGCCACCCGGACTAGCGGTTACAATGAGCAGTTCTTC	CATRTSGYNEQFF
TRBJ2-1	TRBD1	TRBV7-7	.	TGTGCTAGCAGCCCAGGACAGGGGACCGGAGATGAGCAGTTCTTC	CASSPGQGTGDEQFF
TRBJ1-2	.	TRBV11-3	.	TGTGCCAGCAGCTTTCCAGATGGCTACACCTTC	CASSFPDGYTF
TRBJ1-1	.	TRBV30	.	TGTGCCTGGAGGTCCGGGGTAGGGAACACTGAAGCTTTCTTT	CAWRSGVGNTEAFF
TRBJ1-2	.	TRBV7-7	.	TGTGCTAGCAGCCCTCCCCGGCAGGGGAAGAATGGCTACACCTTC	CASSPPRQGKNGYTF
TRBJ1-1	TRBD1	TRBV10-3	.	TGTGCCACCAACAGTGTCTTCGGACAGGGTCACACTGAAGCTTTCTTT	CATNSVFGQGHTEAFF
TRBJ2-7	.	TRBV9	.	TGTGCCAGCAGCGCTACAGATTACGAGCAGTACTTC	CASSATDYEQYF
TRBJ1-2	TRBD1	TRBV9	few	TGTGCCAGCAGGCCAGGGGGCCCCTATGGCTACACCTTC	CASRPGGPYGYTF
TRBJ2-3	.	TRBV7-2	once	TGTGCCAGCAGCGAGCGCACCAACACAGATACGCAGTATTTT	CASSERTNTDTQYF
TRBJ2-2	TRBD1	TRBV3-1/TRBV3-2	.	TGTGCCAGCAGCCGCGGACAGGGACTCGCCGGGGAGCTGTTTTTT	CASSRGQGLAGELFF
TRBJ2-5	TRBD2	TRBV11-2	.	TGTGCCAGCAGCCCCGGACTAGATCAAGAGGCCCAGTACTTC	CASSPGLDQEAQYF
TRBJ2-7	TRBD1	TRBV5-1	.	TGCGCCAGCAGCTTCGGGACAGGGGCCTACGAGCAGTACTTC	CASSFGTGAYEQYF
TRBJ2-1	TRBD2	TRBV11-3	.	TGTGCCAGCAGCTTAATAAGCGGGGGGGCGGATGAGCAGTTCTTC	CASSLISGGADEQFF
TRBJ1-3	.	TRBV3-1/TRBV3-2	.	TGTGCCAGCAGCCCCCGGTCTGGAAACACCATATATTTT	CASSPRSGNTIYF
TRBJ1-4	.	TRBV30	.	TGTGCCTGGCAAGTAGGGACTGCTGAAAAACTGTTTTTT	CAWQVGTAEKLFF
TRBJ1-2	.	TRBV29-1	.	TGCAGCGTTGAGACTGGGTTAGGCTATGGCTACACCTTC	CSVETGLGYGYTF